These 25 T cell receptor beta chains came from one sample sequenced in a study of T cells in Graves' hyperthyroidism and ophthalmopathy. Amplified TCR beta CDR3 regions derived from RNA transcripts. First-round RT-PCR of the TCR CDR3 relied on the HTBI primer set. TCRdb re-called the multiplex PCR reads through MiXCR, storing one row per CDR3 protein. This sample has fewer than 700,000 distinct CDR3 sequences; under 20% occur once, and the top ten carry 17%. Specimen: blood. Source of these receptors: a woman aged 18-29 years with Graves' ophthalmopathy.

There are many counts of this clonotype. CDR3 in amino acids: CASSLETGNTEAFF. CDR3 bases: TGCGCCAGCAGCCTGGAGACAGGGAACACTGAAGCTTTCTTT. This chain connects TRBV5-1 to TRBJ1-1; a possible D gene is TRBD1 (6 bases). The CDR3 spans 14 residues. Germline CDR1 reads SGHRS; CDR2 reads YFSETQ. V dropped 4 bases and J dropped 1 base, with 11 bases sitting between them. The variable domain in full, completed from reference TRBV5-1 and TRBJ1-1, reads KAGVTQTPRYLIKTRGQQVTLSCSPISGHRSVSWYQQTPGQGLQFLFEYFSETQRNKGNFPGRFSGRQFSNSRSEMNVSTLELGDSALYLCASSLETGNTEAFFGQGTRLTVV.

In its sample, this clonotype was seen many times. The rearrangement links TRBV5-6 to TRBJ2-1; 13 bases are shared with TRBD2. V shed 5 bases and J 7 bases; nucleotides not matched to a gene: 9. The CDR3 is made up of 16 amino acids. The germline gives CDR1 SGHDT, CDR2 YYEEEE. CDR3 sequence reads: CASRPTSGGAVNEQFF. The CDR3 region has the DNA TGTGCCAGCAGACCTACTAGCGGGGGGGCCGTGAATGAGCAGTTCTTC.

Only a few counts were recorded for this clonotype. The chain joins TRBV6-1 to TRBJ2-6; D remains unclear. The CDR3 is 18 amino acids. CDR1 MNHNS and CDR2 SASEGT come from the germline V gene. V lost 0 bases and J lost 3, with 15 bases in between. CDR3 sequence: CASSEAQTIWDGANVLTF. CDR3 nucleotides: TGTGCCAGCAGTGAAGCCCAGACAATATGGGATGGGGCCAACGTCCTGACTTTC.

This clonotype appeared a few times. The chain carries TRBV27 and TRBJ1-5, with 7 bases matching TRBD1. Looked up from germline, CDR1 is MNHEY and CDR2 is SMNVEV (reference sequence). The CDR3 length is 16 residues. J gave up 3 bases and V 2 bases, and 7 bases lay outside the gene matches. CDR3: CASSLTRQGSNQPQHF. CDR3 sequence (DNA): TGTGCCAGCAGTTTAACGAGACAGGGATCCAATCAGCCCCAGCATTTT.

This clonotype was counted ten times or more. CDR3 coding DNA: TGCGCCACCGCCCGGGACGTCTACTACGAGCAGTACTTC. It yields the protein CATARDVYYEQYF. The chain employs TRBV5-1 and TRBJ2-7; D is perhaps TRBD1 or TRBD2 (5 bases each). This CDR3 is built from 13 residues. The germline V and J ends were trimmed by 9 bases and 3 bases, with 16 bases remaining between them. Germline V CDR1 and CDR2: SGHRS, YFSETQ.

This clonotype came up many times. The V call is TRBV20-1, the J call TRBJ2-5, with 8 nucleotides matching TRBD2. The CDR3 is 15 amino acids. Trimming removed 6 bases from V and 3 bases from J; junction bases left unmatched: 12. Germline V CDR1 and CDR2: DFQATT, SNEGSKA (reference sequence). The CDR3 loop is CSASPGRGAKETQYF. CDR3 DNA: TGCAGTGCCTCCCCGGGGCGGGGGGCGAAAGAGACCCAGTACTTC.

This clonotype was counted between two and nine times. The V gene is TRBV24-1, the J gene TRBJ1-5, with TRBD1 as a possible D gene (5 bases). Germline V gives CDR1 KGHDR, CDR2 SFDVKD. CDR3 length: 15 amino acids. The V gene lost 3 bases and the J gene lost 6 bases, with 14 bases spanning the gap. This CDR3 is CATSDGSRVGQPQHF. The CDR3, as DNA: TGTGCCACCAGTGATGGGAGCAGGGTTGGTCAGCCCCAGCATTTT.

This clonotype was found many times. The chain recombines TRBV7-8 with TRBJ2-3, with D possibly matching TRBD1 (6 bases). This CDR3 comprises 18 residues. The V gene lost 3 bases and the J gene lost 0 bases, with 19 bases spanning the gap. Germline V gene lookup returns CDR1 SGHVS and CDR2 FQNEAQ. Here the CDR3 DNA reads TGTGCCAGCAGCTTCACTGTAGCAGGGGAAAGAAGCACAGATACGCAGTATTTT. The encoded protein is CASSFTVAGERSTDTQYF.

Many counts were recorded for this clonotype. CDR3 nucleotide sequence: TGTGCCAGCAGCCCGGTCGGGACTAGCGTTTACAATGAGCAGTTCTTC. Protein product: CASSPVGTSVYNEQFF. The chain employs TRBV7-2 and TRBJ2-1; 10 nucleotides match TRBD2. CDR1 and CDR2 (germline): SGHTA, FQGNSA. The trim removed 5 bases at V and 4 bases at J, leaving 8 bases unmatched. The CDR3 consists of 16 residues.

This clonotype has a count of ten or more. V usage is TRBV20-1 and J usage is TRBJ2-1, with D uncertain. V lost 4 bases and J 9 bases, leaving 19 bases between the germline ends. The CDR3 totals 14 residues. Germline assignment: CDR1 DFQATT and CDR2 SNEGSKA (reference sequence). CDR3 residues: CSAKPGFQQFEQFF. The CDR3 coding sequence is TGCAGTGCTAAGCCCGGGTTCCAGCAATTTGAGCAGTTCTTC.

This chain links TRBV7-2 with TRBJ2-2; D unclear. Per the germline V gene, CDR1 is SGHTA and CDR2 is FQGNSA. Trimming left V 0 bases short and J 8 bases short, with 7 bases between. The CDR3 loop spans 13 amino acids. CDR3: CASSLARVGELFF. In DNA form, the CDR3 reads TGTGCCAGCAGCTTAGCAAGGGTTGGGGAGCTGTTTTTT.

This clonotype occurred many times. The chain links TRBV20-1 to TRBJ2-3; D gene uncertain. CDR1 is DFQATT, CDR2 SNEGSKA, per germline (reference sequence). V dropped 3 bases and J dropped 1 base, with 8 bases sitting between them. This CDR3 spans 13 amino acids. CDR3: CSARVGGTDTQYF. CDR3 DNA sequence: TGCAGTGCTAGGGTCGGCGGCACAGATACGCAGTATTTT.

This clonotype was recorded at least ten times. The CDR3 here is CASSPTPYNEQFF. CDR3 in DNA: TGTGCCAGCAGTCCCACACCTTACAATGAGCAGTTCTTC. The J gene is TRBJ2-1, the V gene TRBV3-1; unclear D gene. CDR3 length: 13 amino acids. Trimming left V 6 bases short and J 4 bases short, with 10 bases between. Looked up from germline, CDR1 is LGHDT and CDR2 is YNNKEL (reference sequence).

There are many counts of this clonotype. The V and J genes are TRBV7-2 and TRBJ2-7, with TRBD2 as a possible D gene (5 bases). There are 15 residues in the CDR3. Germline CDR1 and CDR2: SGHTA and FQGNSA. Trimming cost V 1 base and J 0 bases, with 10 bases left between them. CDR3 region: CASSLVLDYSYEQYF. The CDR3 DNA reads as TGTGCCAGCAGCTTAGTACTAGACTACTCCTACGAGCAGTACTTC.

This clonotype was seen a few times. The genes are TRBV6-1 and TRBJ2-1; the D gene is possibly TRBD2 (6 bases). The CDR3 totals 13 residues. CDR1 is MNHNS, CDR2 SASEGT, per germline. Here the CDR3 reads CSAGLALYNEQFF. The CDR3, as DNA: TGTTCGGCAGGGCTAGCGCTCTACAATGAGCAGTTCTTC.

This clonotype occurred a few times. This chain joins TRBV6-5 and TRBJ1-2; D remains ambiguous. Trimming removed 7 bases at V and 6 bases at J, with 15 bases between. The CDR3 loop spans 13 amino acids. Germline-derived CDR1 and CDR2 are MNHEY and SVGAGI. CDR3 in amino acids: CASTLNRGDGYTF. In DNA form, the CDR3 reads TGTGCCAGCACCCTAAACCGGGGAGATGGCTACACCTTC.

The chain combines TRBV19 with TRBJ1-1, with D tentatively TRBD1 (5 bases). This CDR3 comprises 13 residues. The V end was cut by 7 bases, the J end by 4 bases, with 13 bases between. Looked up from germline, CDR1 is LNHDA and CDR2 is SQIVND (reference sequence). The CDR3 region has the DNA TGTGCCAGTACAAATCAGGGTTTCACTGAAGCTTTCTTT. It is translated as CASTNQGFTEAFF.

This clonotype was counted ten times or more. The chain is built from TRBV30 and TRBJ1-1; D is undetermined. V lost 0 bases to trimming and J lost 1 base, with 15 bases between them. This CDR3 region has 16 residues. In germline, CDR1 is GTSNPN, CDR2 SVGIG (reference sequence). This CDR3 is CAWSVRAVARNTEAFF. The CDR3 DNA is TGTGCCTGGAGTGTGAGAGCTGTGGCCCGGAACACTGAAGCTTTCTTT.

The chain joins TRBV4-2 to TRBJ1-4; D ambiguous. The CDR3 extends over 14 amino acids. Deletions cut 0 bases from V and 5 bases from J, with 7 bases between. Germline loops: CDR1 LGHNA, CDR2 YNFKEQ. The CDR3 nucleotides are TGTGCCAGCAGCCAAGAGTTAGGAAATGAAAAACTGTTTTTT. As protein: CASSQELGNEKLFF.

This chain connects TRBV2 to TRBJ2-3, with D possibly being TRBD1 (6 bases). The V gene lost 6 bases and the J gene lost 2 bases, with 9 bases spanning the gap. The CDR3 runs 13 residues. The germline V gene encodes CDR1 SNHLY and CDR2 FYNNEI. The DNA for the CDR3 is TGTGCCAGCAGAGGACAGTACACAGATACGCAGTATTTT. It yields the protein CASRGQYTDTQYF.

The chain carries TRBV20-1 and TRBJ1-2; no reliable D call. The CDR3 contains 14 residues. The V end was cut by 3 bases, the J end by 5 bases, with 16 bases between. Germline V gene sequence: CDR1 DFQATT, CDR2 SNEGSKA (reference sequence). In DNA form, the CDR3 reads TGCAGTGCTAGCGATATCCGGGGTGATTATGGCTACACCTTC. Protein sequence: CSASDIRGDYGYTF.

This clonotype was counted many times. The chain combines TRBV28 with TRBJ2-7; maybe TRBD1 (6 bases). The V gene lost 6 bases and the J gene lost 3 bases, with 15 bases spanning the gap. This CDR3 has 14 amino acids. The V gene's germline CDR1 is MDHEN and CDR2 SYDVKM. In nucleotides, the CDR3 is TGTGCCAGCAGGACGGACCAGGGGAGCTACGAGCAGTACTTC. This translates into CASRTDQGSYEQYF.

At least ten counts were recorded for this clonotype. In nucleotides, the CDR3 is TGTGCCAGCGAGTCAGGGAACACCGGGGAGCTGTTTTTT. Its protein product is CASESGNTGELFF. The rearrangement links TRBV27 to TRBJ2-2, with D unclear. The CDR3 is made up of 13 amino acids. Trimming removed 8 bases from V and 1 base from J, with 8 bases in between. Germline CDR1 MNHEY, CDR2 SMNVEV (reference sequence).

The rearrangement joins TRBV27 to TRBJ1-1; maybe TRBD1 (5 bases). Trimming stripped 4 bases from V and 1 base from J, with 13 bases between. From germline, CDR1 is MNHEY and CDR2 SMNVEV (reference sequence). The CDR3 contains 15 residues. DNA of the CDR3: TGTGCCAGCAGTTACCGGGACGGCGGGAACACTGAAGCTTTCTTT. It specifies CASSYRDGGNTEAFF.

The chain combines TRBV27 with TRBJ2-3; 8 bases line up with TRBD1. V lost 4 bases, J lost 5 bases, and 5 bases stayed unmatched. The CDR3 length is 14 residues. Looked up from germline, CDR1 is MNHEY and CDR2 is SMNVEV (reference sequence). CDR3 sequence reads: CASSSWTGQDTQYF. In DNA, the CDR3 is TGTGCCAGCAGTTCCTGGACAGGGCAAGATACGCAGTATTTT.